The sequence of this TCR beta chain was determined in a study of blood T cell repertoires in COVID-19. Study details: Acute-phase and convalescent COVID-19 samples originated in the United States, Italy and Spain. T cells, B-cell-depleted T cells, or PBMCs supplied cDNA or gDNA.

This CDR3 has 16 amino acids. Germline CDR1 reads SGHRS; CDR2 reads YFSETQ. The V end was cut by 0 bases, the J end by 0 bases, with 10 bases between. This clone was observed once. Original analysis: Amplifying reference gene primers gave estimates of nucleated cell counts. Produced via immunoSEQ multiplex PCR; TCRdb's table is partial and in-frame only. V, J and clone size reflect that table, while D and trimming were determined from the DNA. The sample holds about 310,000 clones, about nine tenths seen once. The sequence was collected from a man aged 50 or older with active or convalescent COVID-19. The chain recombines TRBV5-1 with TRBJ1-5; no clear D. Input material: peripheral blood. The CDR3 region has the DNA TGCGCCAGCAGCTTGGGGGCCGGTAGTAGCAATCAGCCCCAGCATTTT. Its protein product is CASSLGAGSSNQPQHF. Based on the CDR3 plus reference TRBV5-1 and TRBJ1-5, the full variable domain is KAGVTQTPRYLIKTRGQQVTLSCSPISGHRSVSWYQQTPGQGLQFLFEYFSETQRNKGNFPGRFSGRQFSNSRSEMNVSTLELGDSALYLCASSLGAGSSNQPQHFGDGTRLSIL.